The rows below give T cell receptor beta chains drawn from one sample of a study of cytomegalovirus exposure and HLA in healthy donors. Assay used: immunoSEQ multiplex PCR; TCRdb lists only in-frame clones, some missing. Among about 140,000 clones listed, 76% were seen once. Sequenced: PBMCs. All receptors derive from a young man in good health and CMV-seronegative. Both conserved end residues are part of each CDR3. The D gene is left open where the match is weak. Only part of the rows carry a size: once, few, many, or a class if the clone is expanded.

>-|TRBV18|-|TRBJ1-1
CASSPRQENTEAFF
TGTGCCAGCTCACCAAGACAGGAGAACACTGAAGCTTTCTTT
>-|TRBV27|-|TRBJ2-1
CASRFFRHSSYNEQFF
TGTGCCAGCAGATTCTTTAGACACAGCTCCTACAATGAGCAGTTCTTC
>-|TRBV6-5|TRBD2|TRBJ2-7
CASSSLTSGSVYEQYF
TGTGCCAGCAGTTCCCTTACTAGCGGGAGTGTCTACGAGCAGTACTTC
>-|TRBV19|-|TRBJ1-2
CASSMAQGRYGYTF
TGTGCCAGTAGTATGGCCCAGGGCCGTTATGGCTACACCTTC
>-|TRBV6-1|-|TRBJ1-4
CASSGPDGSLTNEKLFF
TGTGCCAGCAGTGGCCCGGACGGGAGTTTAACTAATGAAAAACTGTTTTTT
>-|TRBV7-6|TRBD2|TRBJ2-7
CASSLRTSGPNVRDEQYF
TGTGCCAGCAGCTTACGGACTAGCGGACCAAACGTTCGGGACGAGCAGTACTTC
>few|TRBV7-6|TRBD2|TRBJ2-7
CASSLRLAGGPSYEQYF
TGTGCCAGCAGCCTCCGCCTAGCGGGGGGCCCAAGCTACGAGCAGTACTTC
>few|TRBV7-9|TRBD1|TRBJ1-5
CASSLNLTGDKPQHF
TGTGCCAGCAGCTTAAACCTTACAGGGGATAAGCCCCAGCATTTT
>once|TRBV27|-|TRBJ2-3
CASSLSGGQTQYF
TGTGCCAGCAGTTTATCGGGTGGACAGACGCAGTATTTT
>-|TRBV5-1|-|TRBJ1-4
CASNTGRNEKLFF
TGCGCCAGCAACACAGGCCGCAATGAAAAACTGTTTTTT
>-|TRBV27|-|TRBJ2-7
CASSFSGYEQYF
TGTGCCAGCAGTTTTTCCGGCTACGAGCAGTACTTC
>-|TRBV7-3|-|TRBJ2-3
CASSFTRTDTQYF
TGTGCCAGCAGCTTCACACGCACAGATACGCAGTATTTT
>few|TRBV2|TRBD2|TRBJ2-2
CASTPPRPGLADTGNTGELFF
TGTGCCAGCACTCCTCCCCGTCCCGGACTAGCGGATACCGGGAACACCGGGGAGCTGTTTTTT
>-|TRBV21-1|-|TRBJ1-4
CASSKAGGVGTVQEKLFF
TGTGCCAGCAGCAAAGCAGGTGGGGTCGGGACAGTCCAGGAAAAACTGTTTTTT
>-|TRBV2|-|TRBJ2-7
CASRSLRGPSDEQYF
TGTGCCAGCAGGTCCCTGCGGGGCCCCTCGGACGAGCAGTACTTC
>-|TRBV2|TRBD2|TRBJ2-1
CASRVASGSEQFF
TGTGCCAGCAGGGTAGCTAGCGGGAGTGAGCAGTTCTTC
>-|TRBV7-2|-|TRBJ1-5
CASSLSASNQPQHF
TGTGCCAGCAGCTTAAGCGCGAGCAATCAGCCCCAGCATTTT
>-|TRBV5-4|-|TRBJ2-5
CASTLDRRQETQYF
TGTGCCAGCACCCTTGACAGGCGGCAAGAGACCCAGTACTTC
>-|TRBV2|TRBD1|TRBJ2-7
CASSITSQGAGEQYF
TGTGCCAGCAGTATAACCTCCCAGGGGGCTGGCGAGCAGTACTTC
>-|TRBV29-1|-|TRBJ2-7
CSVEDGGPGEQYF
TGCAGCGTTGAAGATGGTGGGCCTGGCGAGCAGTACTTC